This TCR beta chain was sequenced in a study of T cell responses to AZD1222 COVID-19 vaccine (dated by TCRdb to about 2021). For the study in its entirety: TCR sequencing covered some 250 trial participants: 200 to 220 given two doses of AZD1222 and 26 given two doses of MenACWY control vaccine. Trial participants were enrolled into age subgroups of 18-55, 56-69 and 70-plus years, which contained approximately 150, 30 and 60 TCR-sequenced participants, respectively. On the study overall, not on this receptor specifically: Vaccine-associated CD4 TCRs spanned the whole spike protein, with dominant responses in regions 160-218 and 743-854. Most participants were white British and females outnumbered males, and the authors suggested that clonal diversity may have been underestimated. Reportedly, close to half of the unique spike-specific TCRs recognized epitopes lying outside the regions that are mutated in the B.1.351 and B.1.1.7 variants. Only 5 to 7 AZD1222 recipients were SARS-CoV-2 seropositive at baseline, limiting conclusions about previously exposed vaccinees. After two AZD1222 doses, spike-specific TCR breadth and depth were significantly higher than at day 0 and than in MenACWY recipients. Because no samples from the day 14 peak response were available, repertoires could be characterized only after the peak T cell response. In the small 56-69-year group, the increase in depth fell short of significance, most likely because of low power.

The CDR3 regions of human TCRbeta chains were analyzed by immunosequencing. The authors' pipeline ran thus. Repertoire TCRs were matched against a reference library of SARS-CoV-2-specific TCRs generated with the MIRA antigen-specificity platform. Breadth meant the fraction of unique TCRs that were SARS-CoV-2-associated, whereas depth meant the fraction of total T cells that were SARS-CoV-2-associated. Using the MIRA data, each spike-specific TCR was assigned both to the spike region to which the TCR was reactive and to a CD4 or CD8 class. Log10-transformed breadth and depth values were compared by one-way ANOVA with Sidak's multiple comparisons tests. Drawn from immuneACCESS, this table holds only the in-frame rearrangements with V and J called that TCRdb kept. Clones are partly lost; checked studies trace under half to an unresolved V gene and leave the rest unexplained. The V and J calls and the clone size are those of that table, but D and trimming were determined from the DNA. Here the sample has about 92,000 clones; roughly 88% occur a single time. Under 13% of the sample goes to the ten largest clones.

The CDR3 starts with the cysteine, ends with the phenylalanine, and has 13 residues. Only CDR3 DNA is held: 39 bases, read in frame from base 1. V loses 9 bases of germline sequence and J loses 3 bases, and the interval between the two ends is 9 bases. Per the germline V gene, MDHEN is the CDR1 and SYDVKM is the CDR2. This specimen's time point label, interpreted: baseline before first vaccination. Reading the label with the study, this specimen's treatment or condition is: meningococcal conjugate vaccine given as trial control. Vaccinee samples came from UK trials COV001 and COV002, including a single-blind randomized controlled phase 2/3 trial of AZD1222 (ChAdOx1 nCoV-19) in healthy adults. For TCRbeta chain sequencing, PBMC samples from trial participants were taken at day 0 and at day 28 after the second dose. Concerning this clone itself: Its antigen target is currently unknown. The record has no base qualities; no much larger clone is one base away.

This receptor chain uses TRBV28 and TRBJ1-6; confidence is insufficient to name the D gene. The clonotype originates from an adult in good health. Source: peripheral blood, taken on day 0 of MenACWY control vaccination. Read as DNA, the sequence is TGTGCCAGTAGGGAGGGCTATAATTCACCCCTCCACTTT. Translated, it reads CASREGYNSPLHF.